This T cell receptor beta chain is from a study of early T cells in non-severe SARS-CoV-2 infection. Each CDR3 protein is one row after TCRdb ran MiXCR on the 5' RACE reads. The repertoire includes 50,000 to 65,000 distinct CDR3 sequences, about 12% of them detected once, and 1.3% to 1.5% sits in the top ten. This clonotype was seen more than once but under ten times. Germline V gene data show CDR1 as SGHTA and CDR2 as FQGNSA. This CDR3 comprises 13 residues. Trimming pared 5 bases from V and 5 bases from J, leaving 13 bases between. Sequencing used whole blood. The V call is TRBV7-2, the J call TRBJ2-7, with no clear D. The origin of this receptor is an adult who was a healthcare worker with PCR-confirmed SARS-CoV-2 infection or an uninfected control (not recorded which). The CDR3 loop reads CASSPAWANEQYF. In DNA, the CDR3 is TGTGCCAGCAGCCCGGCCTGGGCTAACGAGCAGTACTTC.